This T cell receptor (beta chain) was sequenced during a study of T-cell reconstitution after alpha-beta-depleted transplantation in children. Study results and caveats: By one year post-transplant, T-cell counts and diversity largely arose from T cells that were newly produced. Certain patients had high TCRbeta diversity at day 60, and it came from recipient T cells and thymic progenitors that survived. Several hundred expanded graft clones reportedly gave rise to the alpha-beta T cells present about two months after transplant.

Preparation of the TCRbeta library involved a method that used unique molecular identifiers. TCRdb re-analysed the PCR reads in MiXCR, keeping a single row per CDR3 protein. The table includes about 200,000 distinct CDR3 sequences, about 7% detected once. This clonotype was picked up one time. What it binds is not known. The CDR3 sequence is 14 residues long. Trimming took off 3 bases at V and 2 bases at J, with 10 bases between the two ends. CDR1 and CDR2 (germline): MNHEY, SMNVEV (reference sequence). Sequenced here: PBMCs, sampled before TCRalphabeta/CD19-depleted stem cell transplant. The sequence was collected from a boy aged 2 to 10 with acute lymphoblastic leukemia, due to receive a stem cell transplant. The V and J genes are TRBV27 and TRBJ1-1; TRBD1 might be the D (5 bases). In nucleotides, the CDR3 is TGTGCCAGCAGTTTCGGAGGGGAAAACACTGAAGCTTTCTTT. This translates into CASSFGGENTEAFF.